This TCR beta chain was obtained from a study of long-term antiretroviral therapy in people with HIV. Germline V gives CDR1 GTSNPN, CDR2 SVGIG (reference sequence). The CDR3 extends over 15 amino acids. Trimming removed 5 bases at V and 8 bases at J, with 21 bases between. Running of the v3.0 immunoSEQ assay took place at survey level. The table came from immunoSEQ multiplex PCR; TCRdb's copy has only in-frame clones and leaves some out. The sample has roughly 15,000 clones; 80% to 95% are singletons. People in the study who had HIV all got their treatment in the United States. The sequence was collected from a woman aged 40 to 50 with HIV. Source: unsorted PBMCs, taken 0.6 years after starting antiretroviral therapy. The V call is TRBV30, the J call TRBJ1-4; D uncertain. DNA of the CDR3: TGTGCCTGGTCGCAGAACTCCGGGCGGTACGAAAAACTGTTTTTT. Translated: CAWSQNSGRYEKLFF. Complete variable domain (other parts from reference TRBV30 and TRBJ1-4): SQTIHQWPATLVQPVGSPLSLECTVEGTSNPNLYWYRQAAGRGLQLLFYSVGIGQISSEVPQNLSASRPQDRQFILSSKKLLLSDSGFYLCAWSQNSGRYEKLFFGSGTQLSVL.